The T cell receptor (beta chain) described here comes from a study of T cells in women clearing cervical HPV infection. This CDR3 contains 14 residues. Germline V lookup: CDR1 SGHRS, CDR2 YFSETQ. V was clipped by 4 bases and J by 10 bases; unmatched bases: 8. A word on this clone: The read ends 3 residues early relative to the CDR3; the germline J gene fills the gap.

Repertoires were generated with immunoSEQ multiplex PCR, while TCRdb's copy carries only in-frame clones and drops some. Its table lists approximately 35,000 clones. Material for sequencing was blood buffy coat. J is TRBJ1-6 and V is TRBV5-1; 7 nucleotides match TRBD1. The receptor's source is a woman between 18 and 69 years old with a cervical HPV16 infection that either progressed to CIN3+ or cleared (not recorded which). CDR3 loop: CASSLGQVVSPLHF. The covered CDR3 bases are TGCGCCAGCAGCCTTGGACAGGTAGTATCACCC.